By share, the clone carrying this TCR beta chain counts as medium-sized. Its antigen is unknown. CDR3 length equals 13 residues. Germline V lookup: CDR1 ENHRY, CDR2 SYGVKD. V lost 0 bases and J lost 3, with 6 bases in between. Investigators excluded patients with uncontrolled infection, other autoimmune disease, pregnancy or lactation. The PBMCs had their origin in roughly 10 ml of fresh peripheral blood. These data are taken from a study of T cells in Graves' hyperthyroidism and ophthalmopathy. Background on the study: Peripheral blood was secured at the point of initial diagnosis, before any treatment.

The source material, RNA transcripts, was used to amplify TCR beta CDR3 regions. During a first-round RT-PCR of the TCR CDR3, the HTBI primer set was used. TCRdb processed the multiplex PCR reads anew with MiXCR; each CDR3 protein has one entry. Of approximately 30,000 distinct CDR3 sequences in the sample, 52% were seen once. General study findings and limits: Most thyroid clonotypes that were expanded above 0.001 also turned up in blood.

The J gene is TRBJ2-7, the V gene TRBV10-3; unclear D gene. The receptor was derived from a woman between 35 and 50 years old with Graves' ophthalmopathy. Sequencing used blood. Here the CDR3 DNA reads TGTGCCATCAGTGAGTCGACCAGCTACGAGCAGTACTTC. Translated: CAISESTSYEQYF.